This T cell receptor (beta chain) emerged from a study of blood T cell repertoires in COVID-19. Study-wide context: Spain, Italy and the United States supplied samples that represented acute and convalescent COVID-19. PBMCs, B-cell-depleted T cells, or T cells were the source of the cDNA or gDNA that made up the material.

Seattle enrolled patients during active infection and tracked them longitudinally. Concerning this clone: Its ends do not fully match the called genes, so a read error is possible.

Authors' data handling: Reference gene primer amplification in the assay estimated nucleated cell counts. Sequenced by immunoSEQ multiplex PCR; TCRdb stores in-frame clones only, minus some. V, J and clone size are taken as reported in that table, and D and trimming were inferred from the DNA itself. The sample includes approximately 110,000 clones, about 74% seen only once; the top ten take about 6%. Germline-derived CDR1 and CDR2 are MNHEY and SVGAGI. The CDR3 consists of 16 residues. The sequence was collected from a man at least 80 years old with COVID-19, enrolled during active disease. Sequencing was done on a sample of peripheral blood. V and J are TRBV6-5 and TRBJ2-6; the D gene is possibly TRBD1 (5 bases). The CDR3, as DNA: TGTGCCAGCAGTAACTCCAGGGCCAGGGTGGCCAACGTCCTGACTTTC. Its protein product is CASSNSRARVANVLTF.